The present T cell receptor beta chain was sequenced within a study of T cell responses to AZD1222 COVID-19 vaccine (dated by TCRdb to the early 2020s). For the study in its entirety: A total of under 250 trial participants underwent TCR sequencing, of whom 207 had received two doses of AZD1222 and 26 had received two doses of the MenACWY control vaccine. Trial participants were enrolled by age into subgroups of 18-55, 56-69 and 70-plus years, and about 150, 27 and 61 TCR-sequenced participants, respectively, were included in these subgroups.

Remarks on this clone: Which antigen it targets is not known. No qualities accompany the bases; no much larger clone lies one base away.

The CDR3 regions of human TCRbeta chains were analyzed by immunosequencing. In the original analysis: Repertoire TCRs were matched against a reference library of SARS-CoV-2-specific TCRs generated with the MIRA antigen-specificity platform. Breadth was defined as the fraction of unique TCRs that were SARS-CoV-2-associated. Depth was defined as the fraction of total T cells that were SARS-CoV-2-associated. Using the MIRA data, every spike-specific TCR was mapped to the spike region that the TCR reacted to and assigned to either a CD4 or a CD8 class. Log10-transformed breadth and depth values were compared by one-way ANOVA with Sidak's multiple comparisons tests. The immuneACCESS repertoire file appears here via TCRdb, limited to in-frame rearrangements. These files lack a portion of the clones; in checked studies, under half of the deficit traces to unresolved V genes, and the cause of the others is not known. From that table come the V and J calls and clone size; the DNA was used to work out D and trimming. Across this sample there are 75,000 to 95,000 clones, with approximately 88% seen only once. The ten largest account for 8% to 10% of the sample.

Trimmed from V: 0 bases; trimmed from J: 4 bases; junction bases lacking a gene match: 7. Taken from the germline V gene, the CDR1 and CDR2 loops are ENHRY and SYGVKD. The CDR3, from cysteine to phenylalanine, totals 17 residues. The read is trimmed to its CDR3 DNA, 51 bases read in frame from base 1. What the authors observed across the whole study: Reportedly, close to half of the unique spike-specific TCRs recognized epitopes lying outside the regions that are mutated in the B.1.351 and B.1.1.7 variants. Conclusions about previously exposed vaccinees were limited because only a handful of AZD1222 recipients were SARS-CoV-2 seropositive at baseline. A significant rise in spike-specific TCR breadth and depth was observed after two AZD1222 doses relative to day 0 and relative to MenACWY recipients. Because no samples from the day 14 peak response were available, repertoires could be characterized only after the peak T cell response. CD4 TCRs associated with the vaccine covered the entire spike protein, and the dominant responses were in regions 160-218 and 743-854. In the small 56-69-year group, the increase in depth fell short of significance, most likely because of low power. Most participants were white British and females outnumbered males, and the authors suggested that clonal diversity may have been underestimated.

In light of the paper, this sample's time point label describes: about 28 days (+/-7) after the second vaccine dose. The label giving this sample's treatment or condition can be read as: meningococcal conjugate vaccine given as trial control. The vaccinee samples were drawn from two UK trials, COV001 and COV002, one of which was a single-blind randomized controlled phase 2/3 trial testing AZD1222 (ChAdOx1 nCoV-19) in healthy adults. For TCRbeta chain sequencing, PBMC samples from trial participants were taken at day 0 and at day 28 after the second dose. This receptor chain uses TRBV10-3 and TRBJ1-3; TRBD1 matches 9 bases in the middle. The source material was peripheral blood, sampled 28 days after the second dose of the MenACWY control vaccine. The clonotype originates from an adult who received the MenACWY meningococcal vaccine as a control. The CDR3 reads as follows: CAISESTGTGFGNTIYF. The nucleotides are TGTGCCATCAGTGAGTCGACGGGGACAGGGTTCGGAAACACCATATATTTT.